This paragraph reports one T cell receptor (beta chain). The antigen remains unidentified. The sample belongs to a study of T cell responses to AZD1222 COVID-19 vaccine. Findings of the study overall: Donors skewed white British and female; clonal diversity was possibly underestimated.

The CDR3 loop spans 13 amino acids. The V gene end was trimmed by 5 bases and the J gene end by 10 bases; junction bases not matched to a gene: 8. Germline V lookup: CDR1 LNHDA, CDR2 SQIVND (reference sequence). Repertoires were generated with immunoSEQ multiplex PCR, while TCRdb's copy carries only in-frame clones and drops some. The repertoire holds roughly 100,000 clones, with 89% as singletons. The TCR was taken from an adult who received the AZD1222 COVID-19 vaccine. This sample comprised peripheral blood, obtained 28 days after the second AZD1222 dose. The chain combines TRBV19 with TRBJ2-1, with 7 bases matching TRBD2. The CDR3 DNA follows: TGTGCCAGTAGTCACACTAGCGCCAGGGAGCAGTTCTTC. This gives the protein CASSHTSAREQFF.